The rows below give T cell receptor beta chains drawn from one sample of a study of blood T cells in healthy people across ages. From the 5' RACE reads, TCRdb called clonotypes with MiXCR, one entry per CDR3 protein. This sample has roughly 650,000 distinct CDR3 sequences, with around 32% found just once. The sequencing input was blood. The source of these receptors is a woman older than 75 in good health. Each CDR3 is given with its conserved first and last residue. The order of the fields is CDR3 length, V gene, J gene, CDR3 protein.

>15|TRBV29-1|TRBJ2-1
CSVVGTGGPSNEQFF
>15|TRBV27|TRBJ2-1
CASSLDRVTMETQFF
>14|TRBV5-1|TRBJ2-1
CASSTSGGAFVQFF
>11|TRBV7-2|TRBJ1-2
CASSSGAGYTF
>14|TRBV7-9|TRBJ1-2
CASPEGLSNYGYTF
>16|TRBV7-9|TRBJ1-3
CASSFTGKVSGNTIYF
>21|TRBV5-1|TRBJ2-6
CASSPRSGQGALSSGANVLTF
>14|TRBV6-1|TRBJ1-2
CASSPETTNYGYTF
>16|TRBV4-2|TRBJ2-3
CASSQDVGGYTDTQYF
>16|TRBV5-6|TRBJ2-5
CASSLLAGIYQETQYF
>14|TRBV27|TRBJ2-5
CASSLSGSGKTQYF
>12|TRBV7-8|TRBJ2-5
CASSWDREEQYF